The clone carrying this T cell receptor beta chain appeared many times. Its antigen is unknown. The source of the sample is a study of early T cells in non-severe SARS-CoV-2 infection. V lost 4 bases and J lost 4, with 19 bases in between. Germline V lookup: CDR1 SGHNT, CDR2 YYREEE (reference sequence). The length of the CDR3 is 16 residues. General study findings and limits: Comparison of clonotypes with VDJdb favored anti-spike CD8 responses while missing private and CD4 specificities.

TCRdb re-called the 5' RACE reads with MiXCR, one entry per CDR3 protein. Of approximately 69,000 distinct CDR3 sequences detected, about 9% appear once; the ten largest clones hold about 6%. This clonotype was obtained from an adult who was a healthcare worker with PCR-confirmed SARS-CoV-2 infection or an uninfected control (not recorded which). The chain joins TRBV5-4 to TRBJ2-3; D possibly matches TRBD1 or TRBD2 (6 bases each). The sample was whole blood. The CDR3 loop is CASSTGGVGGADTQYF. Here the CDR3 DNA reads TGTGCCAGCAGCACCGGTGGGGTCGGGGGCGCAGATACGCAGTATTTT.